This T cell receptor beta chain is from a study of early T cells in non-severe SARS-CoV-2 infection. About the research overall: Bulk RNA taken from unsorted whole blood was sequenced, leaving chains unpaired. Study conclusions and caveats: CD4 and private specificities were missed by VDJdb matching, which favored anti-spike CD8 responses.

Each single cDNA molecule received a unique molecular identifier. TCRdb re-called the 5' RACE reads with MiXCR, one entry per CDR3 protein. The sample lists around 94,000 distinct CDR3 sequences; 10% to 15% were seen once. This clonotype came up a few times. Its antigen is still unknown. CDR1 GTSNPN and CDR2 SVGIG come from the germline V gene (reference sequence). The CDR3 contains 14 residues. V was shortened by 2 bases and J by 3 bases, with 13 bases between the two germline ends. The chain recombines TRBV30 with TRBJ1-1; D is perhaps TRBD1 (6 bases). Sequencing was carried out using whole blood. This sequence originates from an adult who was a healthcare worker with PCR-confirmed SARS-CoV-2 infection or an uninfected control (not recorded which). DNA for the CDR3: TGTGCCTGGAGTCAACAGGGTGTGCACACTGAAGCTTTCTTT. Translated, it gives CAWSQQGVHTEAFF.